These 3 T cell receptor beta chains share one sample of origin, sequenced in a study of a mutant IDH1 vaccine in newly diagnosed glioma. The time point is: baseline, week 1 (first vaccination visit). Treatment denoted: pre-vaccination baseline after standard-of-care therapy. Libraries were prepared by immunoSEQ multiplex PCR; TCRdb keeps only in-frame clonotypes and omits some of them. The sample comprises about 67,000 clones, 65% to 85% of which are singletons, and over 4% rests with the top ten. Sequences were derived from peripheral blood mononuclear cells (PBMCs), sampled from a glioma patient treated with radiotherapy, temozolomide or both. The receptors come from a woman younger than 30 with glioma. Some clones in this sample may be carry-over from other donors' samples.

The V call is TRBV6-4, the J call TRBJ2-1; D unclear. The CDR3 has 13 residues. CDR1 is MRHNA and CDR2 is SNTAGT in the germline V gene. V shed 0 bases and J shed 7 bases, with 7 bases lying between them. CDR3 nucleotide sequence: TGTGCCAGCAGTGACTCCAGTCGGAATGAGCAGTTCTTC. As protein: CASSDSSRNEQFF.

This chain joins TRBV7-8 and TRBJ2-7; 12 bases line up with TRBD2. The CDR3 contains 15 residues. The junction had 6 bases not matched to a gene; V was cut back by 5 bases and J by 4 bases. Germline V gene data show CDR1 as SGHVS and CDR2 as FQNEAQ. The CDR3 nucleotides are TGTGCCAGCAGCCCAACTAGCGGGGGGCTGTACGAGCAGTACTTC. Residues: CASSPTSGGLYEQYF.

The J gene is TRBJ1-2, the V gene TRBV6-5, with TRBD1 as a possible D gene (5 bases). Trimming shortened V by 8 bases and J by 4 bases, and 11 bases separated the two germline ends. The CDR3 loop spans 12 amino acids. Germline V gene lookup returns CDR1 MNHEY and CDR2 SVGAGI. The CDR3: CASRQGLYGYTF. In DNA form, the CDR3 reads TGTGCCAGCCGTCAGGGCCTCTATGGCTACACCTTC.